A selection of T cell receptor beta chains follows, all from one sample in a study of shared clonotypes between healthy human individuals. Profiling relied on immunoSEQ multiplex PCR, and the TCRdb table lists in-frame clones only, not all of them. Altogether a few million clones are present, 85% to 95% being singletons, with the ten largest covering over 0.12%. The sequenced sample was naive CD4+ T cells sorted from blood. The origin of the receptors is a man aged 18 to 30 in good health. Each CDR3 is given with its conserved first and last residue. Fields, in order: D gene, J gene, V gene, clone size, CDR3 DNA, CDR3 protein. D genes are given only for firm matches. Clone size is given for some rows only: seen once, a few or many times, or a class if the clone is expanded.

.	TRBJ1-1	TRBV12-5	few	TGTGCTAGTGGTTTGGACACAGGGTGGACTGAAGCTTTCTTT	CASGLDTGWTEAFF
.	TRBJ1-3	TRBV9	.	TGTGCCAGCAGCGTCGGACATGTCTCTGGAAACACCATATATTTT	CASSVGHVSGNTIYF
TRBD2	TRBJ2-2	TRBV25-1	once	TGTGCCAGCAGTGTGTTACTAGCGGGAACCGGGGAGCTGTTTTTT	CASSVLLAGTGELFF
.	TRBJ2-7	TRBV11-3	.	TGTGCCAGCAGCTTAGGTAAGGGAGCCGCCGAGCAGTACTTC	CASSLGKGAAEQYF
.	TRBJ2-5	TRBV6-5	.	TGTGCCAGCAGTTACGCCGGGACTGGTAACCAAGAGACCCAGTACTTC	CASSYAGTGNQETQYF
TRBD1	TRBJ2-2	TRBV5-1	.	TGCGCCAGCAGCGTAGCAGGGGGAGACACCGGGGAGCTGTTTTTT	CASSVAGGDTGELFF
TRBD2	TRBJ2-1	TRBV30	once	TGTGCCTGGACCAGAAGGAGGACTAGCGGGAGTAGTGTGCAGTTCTTC	CAWTRRRTSGSSVQFF
.	TRBJ1-5	TRBV7-2	.	TGTGCCAGCAGCTCTATGGGTCAGCCCCAGCATTTT	CASSSMGQPQHF
TRBD2	TRBJ2-7	TRBV6-5	.	TGTGCCAGCAGTTACGGCGGGAGTGTATACGAGCAGTACTTC	CASSYGGSVYEQYF
TRBD2	TRBJ2-5	TRBV7-2	.	TGTGCCAGCGGGACTAGCGGGAGGGGAGGAGAGACCCAGTACTTC	CASGTSGRGGETQYF
.	TRBJ2-1	TRBV4-1	.	TGCGCCAGCAGCCAAGCTACCTCGGGTCCAAGGAATGAGCAGTTCTTC	CASSQATSGPRNEQFF
.	TRBJ2-6	TRBV10-3	.	TGTGCCACCCGGGACTTATACTCTGGGGCCAACGTCCTGACTTTC	CATRDLYSGANVLTF
.	TRBJ2-2	TRBV5-1	.	TGCGCCAGCAGCCCTTGGATCGGCGAGGCCGGGGAGCTGTTTTTT	CASSPWIGEAGELFF
.	TRBJ2-1	TRBV4-1	few	TGCGCCAGCAGCCAAGATGTCCTTGCCCTGTTCTTC	CASSQDVLALFF
TRBD1	TRBJ1-6	TRBV11-1	.	TGTGCCAGCAGTCCGTTGGACAGGGATTGGTCACCCCTCCACTTT	CASSPLDRDWSPLHF
.	TRBJ1-1	TRBV27	.	TGTGCCAGCAGTTTGCGGTCGAACACTGAAGCTTTCTTT	CASSLRSNTEAFF
.	TRBJ1-3	TRBV9	.	TGTGCCAGCAGCGTGTCCTCTGGAAACACCATATATTTT	CASSVSSGNTIYF
.	TRBJ2-5	TRBV7-7	.	TGTGCTAGCAGCTTATCGAGGGGACTCCAAGAGACCCAGTACTTC	CASSLSRGLQETQYF
TRBD1	TRBJ1-3	TRBV9	.	TGTGCCAGCAGCCCGCAGGGGGGCTCTGGAAACACCATATATTTT	CASSPQGGSGNTIYF
TRBD1	TRBJ2-7	TRBV2	.	TGTGCCAGCAGTATTACAGGGGACCTCTCAGAGCAGTACTTC	CASSITGDLSEQYF
TRBD1	TRBJ2-7	TRBV6-5	.	TGTGCCAGCAGCACAGGGGACGAGCAGTACTTC	CASSTGDEQYF
.	TRBJ2-7	TRBV7-2	.	TGTGCCAGCAGCCGTCTCAGGGTACCCAACGAGCAGTACTTC	CASSRLRVPNEQYF
TRBD1	TRBJ1-2	TRBV18	.	TGTGCCAGCTCACCATCGACAGGGGTTAACTATGGCTACACCTTC	CASSPSTGVNYGYTF
TRBD1	TRBJ1-6	TRBV7-8	.	TGTGCCAGCAGCTCCGGGACAGGGGGCGTCGTGCGTTCACCCCTCCACTTT	CASSSGTGGVVRSPLHF
.	TRBJ2-7	TRBV7-2	.	TGTGCCAGCAGCTTAGATCCGGGGGAGCTCTACGAGCAGTACTTC	CASSLDPGELYEQYF
.	TRBJ2-3	TRBV19	.	TGTGCCAGTAGTATGGGGCAGAGGGCAGATACGCAGTATTTT	CASSMGQRADTQYF
.	TRBJ2-2	TRBV18	.	TGTGCCAGCTCGCAAAACAGGGCAAGTCCTGGGGAGCTGTTTTTT	CASSQNRASPGELFF
.	TRBJ1-3	TRBV30	.	TGTGCCTGGAGTGTCCGGGCTGGAAACACCATATATTTT	CAWSVRAGNTIYF
.	TRBJ2-5	TRBV2	.	TGTGCCAGCAGTGAGGGTCACGCCGCTGACTTTCAAGAGACCCAGTACTTC	CASSEGHAADFQETQYF